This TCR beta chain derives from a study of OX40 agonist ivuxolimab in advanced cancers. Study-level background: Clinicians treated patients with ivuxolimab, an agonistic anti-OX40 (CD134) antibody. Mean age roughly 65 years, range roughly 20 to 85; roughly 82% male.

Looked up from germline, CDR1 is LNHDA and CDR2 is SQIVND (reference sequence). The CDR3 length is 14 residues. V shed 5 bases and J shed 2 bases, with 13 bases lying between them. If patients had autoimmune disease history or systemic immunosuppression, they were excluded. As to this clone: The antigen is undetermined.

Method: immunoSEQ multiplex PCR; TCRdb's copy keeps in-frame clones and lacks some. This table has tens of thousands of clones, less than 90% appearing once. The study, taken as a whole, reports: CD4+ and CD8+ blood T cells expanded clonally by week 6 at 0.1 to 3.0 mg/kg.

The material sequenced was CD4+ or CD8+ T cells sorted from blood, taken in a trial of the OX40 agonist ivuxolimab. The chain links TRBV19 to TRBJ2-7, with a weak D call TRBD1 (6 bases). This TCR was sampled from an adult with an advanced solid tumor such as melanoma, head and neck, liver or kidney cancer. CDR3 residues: CASSPQGKTYEQYF. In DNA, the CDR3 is TGTGCCAGTAGTCCCCAGGGGAAGACCTACGAGCAGTACTTC.